What follows describes a single T cell receptor beta chain. This sample is drawn from a study of blood T cell repertoires in COVID-19. The wider study: Sample material is recorded as cDNA or gDNA derived from T cells, B-cell-depleted T cells, or PBMCs.

The data were produced by immunoSEQ multiplex PCR, yet TCRdb's version contains in-frame clones alone and is incomplete. Altogether around 250,000 clones are present, 80% to 90% being singletons, with the ten largest covering approximately 6.6%. The V segment lost 5 bases and the J segment 5 bases; nucleotides outside the gene matches: 2. The germline V gene encodes CDR1 SGHTA and CDR2 FQGNSA. This CDR3 has 13 residues. Sample: PBMCs or T cells enriched from blood (not recorded which). The receptor was derived from a woman in her fifties or sixties who had been exposed to COVID-19. The rearrangement uses TRBV7-2 and TRBJ1-5, with TRBD1 matching over 8 bases. In DNA, the CDR3 is TGTGCCAGCAGCGGACAGGGAGATCAGCCCCAGCATTTT. Residues: CASSGQGDQPQHF.